The 21 T cell receptor beta chains in this list originate from one sample, sequenced in a study of radiotherapy plus CTLA-4 blockade in lung cancer. The repertoire was sequenced with immunoSEQ multiplex PCR; TCRdb's copy has only in-frame clones and lacks some. The repertoire includes 65,000 to 90,000 clones, 70% to 90% of them detected once, and just over 0.85% sits in the top ten. The starting material was peripheral blood, obtained from a patient treated with radiotherapy plus ipilimumab. The receptors here all came from a human donor with non-small cell lung cancer who had stable disease on radiotherapy plus ipilimumab.

The chain recombines TRBV29-1 with TRBJ1-3; 9 bases line up with TRBD1. The ends lost 2 bases at V and 0 bases at J; junction bases unmatched: 5. The CDR3 is 16 amino acids. Germline V gene data show CDR1 as SQVTM and CDR2 as ANQGSEA. CDR3 sequence reads: CSVERDRASSGNTIYF. For the CDR3, the DNA is TGCAGCGTTGAAAGGGACAGGGCAAGCTCTGGAAACACCATATATTTT.

This chain links TRBV28 with TRBJ2-2, with 8 bases lining up with TRBD2. Looked up from germline, CDR1 is MDHEN and CDR2 is SYDVKM. The CDR3 loop spans 14 amino acids. The V and J ends lost 8 bases and 4 bases, in that order; junction bases with no gene match: 6. CDR3 nucleotides: TGTGCCAGCCCCGGGGGGGGCCGCACCGGGGAGCTGTTTTTT. It yields the protein CASPGGGRTGELFF.

This clone is a singleton in its sample. The CDR3 loop is CASSPRLAGGGETQYF. DNA of the CDR3: TGTGCCAGCTCACCTAGACTAGCGGGAGGAGGGGAGACCCAGTACTTC. The chain couples TRBV18 to TRBJ2-5; 13 bases match TRBD2. The CDR3 spans 16 residues. Trimming took 3 bases from V and 5 from J; bases not matched to a gene: 6. Germline V gene sequence: CDR1 KGHSH, CDR2 LQKENI.

The V call is TRBV29-1, the J call TRBJ2-7, with D unresolved. The V end lost 6 bases, the J end lost 7 bases, and 19 bases lay between the germline ends. This CDR3 contains 13 residues. The germline gives CDR1 SQVTM, CDR2 ANQGSEA. In DNA form, the CDR3 reads TGCAGCGTGGTAACAGCGTTTTTTAAGGAGCAGTACTTC. It codes for CSVVTAFFKEQYF.

The chain employs TRBV20-1 and TRBJ1-2; D uncertain. The CDR3 consists of 11 residues. V was trimmed by 3 bases and J by 5 bases, leaving 7 bases between them. CDR1 and CDR2 from the germline V gene are DFQATT and SNEGSKA (reference sequence). The CDR3 DNA sequence: TGCAGTGCTAGGTCCGAGTATGGCTACACCTTC. This gives the protein CSARSEYGYTF.

The genes are TRBV10-3 and TRBJ2-3; D is uncertain. Germline CDR1 ENHRY, CDR2 SYGVKD. Trimming removed 2 bases at V and 6 bases at J, with 6 bases between. The CDR3 consists of 12 residues. CDR3 residues: CAISEARDTQYF. CDR3 DNA: TGTGCCATCAGTGAGGCTCGGGATACGCAGTATTTT.

The chain recombines TRBV19 with TRBJ1-1; D is ambiguous. Trimming removed 5 bases at V and 4 bases at J, with 14 bases between. The CDR3 extends over 14 amino acids. Germline loops: CDR1 LNHDA, CDR2 SQIVND (reference sequence). The CDR3 coding sequence is TGTGCCAGTAGTCCGCCAACGTGGGGCACTGAAGCTTTCTTT. Translating gives CASSPPTWGTEAFF.

This chain uses TRBV7-8 with TRBJ1-4; 11 bases match TRBD1. Germline V CDR1 and CDR2: SGHVS, FQNEAQ. J gave up 7 bases and V 1 base, and 5 bases lay outside the gene matches. CDR3 length: 16 amino acids. The CDR3 DNA is TGTGCCAGCAGCTTAGGGACAGGGGGCTTGGGTGAAAAACTGTTTTTT. Protein: CASSLGTGGLGEKLFF.

This chain uses TRBV11-2 with TRBJ1-4; D ambiguous. The CDR3 extends over 14 amino acids. Trimming removed 4 bases at V and 6 bases at J, with 12 bases between. Germline values: CDR1 SGHAT, CDR2 FQNNGV. The CDR3 region has the DNA TGTGCCAGCAGCTCTCCGGGAGCCGATGAAAAACTGTTTTTT. Translating it yields CASSSPGADEKLFF.

This clone appeared a single time. This chain joins TRBV5-1 and TRBJ1-5, with D tentatively TRBD1 (6 bases). The CDR3 length is 15 residues. The germline V and J ends were trimmed by 0 bases and 7 bases, with 14 bases remaining between them. Germline CDR1 SGHRS, CDR2 YFSETQ. CDR3 bases: TGCGCCAGCAGCTTGGCCTCAGGGGTCGGGCAGCCCCAGCATTTT. Translating it yields CASSLASGVGQPQHF.

The chain has TRBV5-6 and TRBJ1-2; weak D call: TRBD1 (5 bases). Germline V CDR1 and CDR2: SGHDT, YYEEEE. The ends were cut back, 0 bases at V and 5 bases at J, with 8 bases in the middle. The CDR3 length is 13 residues. The chain's CDR3 is CASSLAGSYGYTF. The CDR3 nucleotides are TGTGCCAGCAGCTTGGCAGGGTCGTATGGCTACACCTTC.

V is TRBV5-6 and J is TRBJ1-2; D perhaps matches TRBD1 (6 bases). The V end lost 4 bases, the J end lost 2 bases, and 6 bases lay between the germline ends. This CDR3 has 12 amino acids. The germline CDR1 and CDR2 sequences are SGHDT and YYEEEE. The CDR3 coding sequence is TGTGCCAGCAGCACAGGGAACTATGGCTACACCTTC. Its protein product is CASSTGNYGYTF.

This clone was recorded once. The rearrangement joins TRBV7-2 to TRBJ2-1; 9 bases match TRBD2. The trim removed 7 bases at V and 8 bases at J, leaving 15 bases unmatched. The CDR3 runs 16 residues. In germline, CDR1 is SGHTA, CDR2 FQGNSA. CDR3 sequence reads: CASTLGVRGGLDEQFF. CDR3 coding DNA: TGTGCCAGCACCCTAGGGGTGCGGGGGGGCCTGGATGAGCAGTTCTTC.

This rearrangement joins TRBV5-1 to TRBJ2-7; 8 nucleotides align to TRBD2. V gave up 2 bases and J gave up 2 bases; unmatched junction bases: 6. The CDR3 has 15 amino acids. The V gene's germline CDR1 is SGHRS and CDR2 YFSETQ. The CDR3 DNA sequence: TGCGCCAGCAGCTTCGGGGGGGCCGGTCCCTACGAGCAGTACTTC. This translates into CASSFGGAGPYEQYF.

The chain links TRBV7-2 to TRBJ2-5; D gene uncertain. Germline values: CDR1 SGHTA, CDR2 FQGNSA. With 1 base removed from V and 4 bases from J, the gap between germline ends came to 13 bases. This CDR3 region has 15 residues. CDR3: CASSLGNGPGETQYF. The CDR3, as DNA: TGTGCCAGCAGCTTAGGTAACGGCCCGGGAGAGACCCAGTACTTC.

The CDR3 nucleotides read TGTGCCAGCAGCCCGGACAGCTACAATGAGCAGTTCTTC. Its protein is CASSPDSYNEQFF. The genes are TRBV11-2 and TRBJ2-1; a weak D match, TRBD1 (6 bases). In germline, CDR1 is SGHAT, CDR2 FQNNGV. CDR3 size: 13 residues. V lost 5 bases, J lost 3 bases, and 8 bases lay in between.

The rearrangement links TRBV10-3 to TRBJ2-5, with 12 nucleotides matching TRBD2. CDR1 is ENHRY, CDR2 SYGVKD, per germline. With V trimmed by 8 bases and J by 4 bases, 11 bases remained unmatched. The CDR3 is 16 amino acids. The CDR3 coding sequence is TGTGCCATCGGGGGTCGACTAGCGGGAGTTATAGAGACCCAGTACTTC. This translates into CAIGGRLAGVIETQYF.

This chain's CDR3 is CASKQGGEQFF. CDR3 DNA sequence: TGTGCCAGCAAGCAGGGGGGTGAGCAGTTCTTC. The chain carries TRBV6-5 and TRBJ2-1, with D perhaps matching TRBD1 (7 bases). The germline gives CDR1 MNHEY, CDR2 SVGAGI. With 7 bases removed from V and 9 bases from J, the gap between germline ends came to 10 bases. This CDR3 spans 11 amino acids.

V is TRBV19 and J is TRBJ1-3; D gene ambiguous. The CDR3 contains 15 residues. Trimming pared 6 bases from V and 0 bases from J, leaving 12 bases between. CDR1 is LNHDA, CDR2 SQIVND, per germline (reference sequence). CDR3: CASSPDGSSGNTIYF. In nucleotides, the CDR3 is TGTGCCAGTAGCCCGGACGGGAGCTCTGGAAACACCATATATTTT.

The chain carries TRBV18 and TRBJ2-7; a weak D match, TRBD2 (5 bases). This CDR3 has 14 amino acids. Germline lookup yields CDR1 KGHSH and CDR2 LQKENI. V lost 3 bases, J lost 0 bases, and 9 bases lay in between. The CDR3 DNA reads as TGTGCCAGCTCACCTGAGAGGGTCTCCTACGAGCAGTACTTC. Translating gives CASSPERVSYEQYF.

Here the CDR3 reads CASSLGQGRLSYNEQFF. CDR3 bases: TGTGCCAGCAGCTTAGGGCAGGGCAGACTCTCCTACAATGAGCAGTTCTTC. The chain carries TRBV7-8 and TRBJ2-1; D is possibly TRBD1 (5 bases). Deletions cut 1 base from V and 0 bases from J, with 13 bases between. The CDR3 contains 17 residues. CDR1 SGHVS and CDR2 FQNEAQ come from the germline V gene.